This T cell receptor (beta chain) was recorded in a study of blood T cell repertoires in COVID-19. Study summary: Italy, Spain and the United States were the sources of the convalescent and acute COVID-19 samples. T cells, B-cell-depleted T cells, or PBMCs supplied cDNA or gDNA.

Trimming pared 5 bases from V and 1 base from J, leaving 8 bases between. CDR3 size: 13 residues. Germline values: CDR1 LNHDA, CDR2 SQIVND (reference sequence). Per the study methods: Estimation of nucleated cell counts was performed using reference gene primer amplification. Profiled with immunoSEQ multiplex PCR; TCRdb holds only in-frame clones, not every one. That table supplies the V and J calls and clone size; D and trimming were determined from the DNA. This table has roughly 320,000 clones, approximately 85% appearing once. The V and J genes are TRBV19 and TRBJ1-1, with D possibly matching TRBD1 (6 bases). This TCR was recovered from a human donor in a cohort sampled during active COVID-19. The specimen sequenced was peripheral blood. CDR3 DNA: TGTGCCAGTAGTCTACAGGGGAACACTGAAGCTTTCTTT. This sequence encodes CASSLQGNTEAFF.